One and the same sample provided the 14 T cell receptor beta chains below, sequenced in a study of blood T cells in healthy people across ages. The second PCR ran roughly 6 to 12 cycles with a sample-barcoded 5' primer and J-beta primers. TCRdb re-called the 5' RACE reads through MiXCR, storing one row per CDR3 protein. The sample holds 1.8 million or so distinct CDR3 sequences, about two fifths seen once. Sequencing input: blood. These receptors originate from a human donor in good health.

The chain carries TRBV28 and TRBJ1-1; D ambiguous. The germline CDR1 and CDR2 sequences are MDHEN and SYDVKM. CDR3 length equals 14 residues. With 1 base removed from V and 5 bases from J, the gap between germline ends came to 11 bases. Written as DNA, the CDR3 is TGTGCCAGCAGTTTATACGGGCTGGTTACTGAAGCTTTCTTT. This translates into CASSLYGLVTEAFF.

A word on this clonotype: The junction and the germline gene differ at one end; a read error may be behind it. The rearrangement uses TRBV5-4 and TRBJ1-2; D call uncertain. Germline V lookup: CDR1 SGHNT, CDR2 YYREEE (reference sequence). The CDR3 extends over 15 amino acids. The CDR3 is CASSLAGSANYGCTF. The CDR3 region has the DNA TGTGCCAGCAGCTTGGCAGGTTCAGCTAACTATGGCTGCACCTTC.

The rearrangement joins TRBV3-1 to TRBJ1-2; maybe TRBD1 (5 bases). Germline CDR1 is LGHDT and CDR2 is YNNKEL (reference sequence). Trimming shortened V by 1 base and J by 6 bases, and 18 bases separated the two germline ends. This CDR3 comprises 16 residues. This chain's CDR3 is CASSQGRQGSSNGYTF. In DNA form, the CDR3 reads TGTGCCAGCAGCCAAGGACGGCAGGGCAGTTCCAATGGCTACACCTTC.

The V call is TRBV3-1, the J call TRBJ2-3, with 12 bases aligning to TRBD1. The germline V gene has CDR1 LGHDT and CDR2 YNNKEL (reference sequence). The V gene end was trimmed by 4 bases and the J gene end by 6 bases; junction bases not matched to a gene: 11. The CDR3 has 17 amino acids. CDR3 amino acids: CASSPMIGTGGLDTQYF. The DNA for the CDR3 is TGTGCCAGCAGCCCCATGATCGGGACAGGGGGCTTGGATACGCAGTATTTT.

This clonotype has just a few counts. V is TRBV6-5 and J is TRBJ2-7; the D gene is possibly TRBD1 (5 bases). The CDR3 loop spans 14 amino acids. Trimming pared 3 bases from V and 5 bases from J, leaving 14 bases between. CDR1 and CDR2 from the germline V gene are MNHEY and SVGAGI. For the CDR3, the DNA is TGTGCCAGCAGTTATAAGGGGCGCCTAAACGAGCAGTACTTC. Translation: CASSYKGRLNEQYF.

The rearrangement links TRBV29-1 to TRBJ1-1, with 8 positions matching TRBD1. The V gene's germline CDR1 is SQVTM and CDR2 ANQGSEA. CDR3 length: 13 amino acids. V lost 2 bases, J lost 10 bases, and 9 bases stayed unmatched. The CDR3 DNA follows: TGCAGCGTTGAACCCAGGGGGCTGGGTGGAGCTTTCTTT. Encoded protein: CSVEPRGLGGAFF.

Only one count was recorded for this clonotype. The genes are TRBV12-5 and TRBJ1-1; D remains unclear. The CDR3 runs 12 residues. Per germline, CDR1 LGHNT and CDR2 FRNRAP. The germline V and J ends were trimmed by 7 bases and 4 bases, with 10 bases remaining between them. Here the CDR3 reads CASEGRFTEAFF. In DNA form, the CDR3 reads TGTGCTAGTGAGGGCAGGTTCACTGAAGCTTTCTTT.

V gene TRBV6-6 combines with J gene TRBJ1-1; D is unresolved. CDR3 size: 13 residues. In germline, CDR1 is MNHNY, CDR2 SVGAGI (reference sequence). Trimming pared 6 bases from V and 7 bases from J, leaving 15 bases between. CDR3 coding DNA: TGTGCCAGCAGCCCGACCGGAGAGGGTGAAGCTTTCTTT. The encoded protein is CASSPTGEGEAFF.

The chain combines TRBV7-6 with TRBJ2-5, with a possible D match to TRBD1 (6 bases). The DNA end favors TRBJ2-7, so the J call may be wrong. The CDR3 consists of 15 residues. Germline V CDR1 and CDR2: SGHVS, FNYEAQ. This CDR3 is CASTERQATVYEQYF. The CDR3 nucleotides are TGTGCCAGCACCGAACGACAGGCGACCGTCTACGAGCAGTACTTC.

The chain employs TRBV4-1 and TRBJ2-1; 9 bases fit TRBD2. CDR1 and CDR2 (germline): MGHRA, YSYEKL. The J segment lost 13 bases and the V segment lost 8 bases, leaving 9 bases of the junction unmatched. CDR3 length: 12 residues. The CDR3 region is CASSGAGGPQFF. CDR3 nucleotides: TGCGCCAGCTCCGGCGCGGGGGGGCCCCAGTTCTTC.

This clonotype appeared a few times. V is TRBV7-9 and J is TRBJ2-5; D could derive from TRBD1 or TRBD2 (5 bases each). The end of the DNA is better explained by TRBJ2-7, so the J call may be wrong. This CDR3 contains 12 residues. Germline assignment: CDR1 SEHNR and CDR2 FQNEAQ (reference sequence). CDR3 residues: CASGTALYEQYF. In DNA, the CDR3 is TGTGCCAGCGGGACGGCACTCTACGAGCAGTACTTC.

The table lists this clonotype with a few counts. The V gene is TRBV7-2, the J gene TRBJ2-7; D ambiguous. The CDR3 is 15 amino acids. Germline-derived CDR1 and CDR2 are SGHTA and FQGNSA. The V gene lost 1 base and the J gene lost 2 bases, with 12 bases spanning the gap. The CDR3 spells CASSLEAGRTYEQYF. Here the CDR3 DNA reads TGTGCCAGCAGCTTAGAGGCAGGCCGCACCTACGAGCAGTACTTC.

The CDR3 nucleotides read TGTGCCAGCACCCTGACAGGGATTGTGAACACCGGGGAGCTGTTTTTT. Translating gives CASTLTGIVNTGELFF. The rearrangement joins TRBV6-2 or TRBV6-3 to TRBJ2-2; the match to TRBD1 covers 7 bases. Germline V gives CDR1 MNHEY, CDR2 SVGEGT. This CDR3 has 16 amino acids. With 7 bases clipped from V and 1 base from J, the junction kept 9 bases outside the gene matches.

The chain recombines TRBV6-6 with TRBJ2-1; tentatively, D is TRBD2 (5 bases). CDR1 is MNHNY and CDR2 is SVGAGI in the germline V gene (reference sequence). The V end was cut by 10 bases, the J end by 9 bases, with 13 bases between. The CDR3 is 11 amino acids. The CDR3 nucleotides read TGTGCCACTAAGGGTGGAGGTGAGCAGTTCTTC. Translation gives CATKGGGEQFF.